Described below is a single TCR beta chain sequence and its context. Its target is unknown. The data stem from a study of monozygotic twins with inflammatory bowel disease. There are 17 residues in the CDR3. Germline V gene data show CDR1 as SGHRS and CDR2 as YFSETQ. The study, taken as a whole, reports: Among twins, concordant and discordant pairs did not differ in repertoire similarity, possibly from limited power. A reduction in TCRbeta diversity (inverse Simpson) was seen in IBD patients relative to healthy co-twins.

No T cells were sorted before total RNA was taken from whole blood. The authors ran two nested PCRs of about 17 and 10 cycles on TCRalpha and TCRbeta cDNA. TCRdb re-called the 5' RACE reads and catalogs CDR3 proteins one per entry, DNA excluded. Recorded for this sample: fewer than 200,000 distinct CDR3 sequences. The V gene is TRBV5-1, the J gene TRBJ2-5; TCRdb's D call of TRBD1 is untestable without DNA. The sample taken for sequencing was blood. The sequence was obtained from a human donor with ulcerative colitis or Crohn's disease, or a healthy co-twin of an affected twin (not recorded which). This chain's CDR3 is CASSLSRRQEQQETQYF.